One and the same sample provided the 25 T cell receptor beta chains below, sequenced in a study of early T cells in non-severe SARS-CoV-2 infection. TCRdb used MiXCR to reprocess the 5' RACE reads, holding one entry per CDR3 protein. Of 35,000 to 40,000 distinct CDR3 sequences in the sample, less than 5% were seen once. Sequencing was carried out using whole blood. Receptors were obtained from an adult who was a healthcare worker with PCR-confirmed SARS-CoV-2 infection or an uninfected control (not recorded which).

In its sample, this clonotype was seen many times. The chain joins TRBV27 to TRBJ2-2; weak D call: TRBD1 (5 bases). Germline lookup yields CDR1 MNHEY and CDR2 SMNVEV (reference sequence). The ends were cut back, 2 bases at V and 5 bases at J, with 6 bases in the middle. The CDR3 runs 13 residues. The CDR3 region is CASSLRQTGELFF. The DNA of the CDR3 is TGTGCCAGCAGTTTACGACAGACCGGGGAGCTGTTTTTT.

This clonotype was seen repeatedly, ten times or more. This chain connects TRBV5-4 to TRBJ2-2; D may be TRBD2 (5 bases). This CDR3 region has 16 residues. Trimming took off 3 bases at V and 6 bases at J, with 18 bases between the two ends. CDR1 SGHNT and CDR2 YYREEE come from the germline V gene (reference sequence). CDR3 loop: CASSSPEDDVAGELFF. The CDR3 nucleotides are TGTGCCAGCAGCTCCCCGGAGGACGATGTCGCCGGGGAGCTGTTTTTT.

This clonotype was counted ten times or more. The V call is TRBV5-4, the J call TRBJ2-4; TRBD1 agrees at 10 bases. This CDR3 is built from 17 residues. The ends lost 0 bases at V and 2 bases at J; junction bases unmatched: 5. Germline V CDR1 and CDR2: SGHNT, YYREEE (reference sequence). CDR3 sequence: CASSLAGTGVSKNIQYF. CDR3 DNA: TGTGCCAGCAGCTTGGCCGGGACAGGGGTGTCCAAAAACATTCAGTACTTC.

This clonotype was seen repeatedly, ten times or more. This chain uses TRBV12-5 with TRBJ2-7; 14 nucleotides align to TRBD2. V shed 2 bases and J 2 bases; nucleotides not matched to a gene: 8. Germline V gives CDR1 LGHNT, CDR2 FRNRAP. There are 18 residues in the CDR3. The CDR3 DNA is TGTGCTAGTGGTTTGACGACTAGCGGGAGGGAGGCCCCCTACGAGCAGTACTTC. Translating it yields CASGLTTSGREAPYEQYF.

The sample holds many counts of this clonotype. The rearrangement joins TRBV7-9 to TRBJ2-2; 9 bases are a match to TRBD2. The CDR3 spans 15 residues. Germline CDR1 and CDR2: SEHNR and FQNEAQ (reference sequence). Germline trimming cut 3 bases from V and 6 bases from J; bases unmatched to any gene: 5. The CDR3 DNA sequence: TGTGCCAGCAGCTTTAGCGGGAGTTCCGCCGGGGAGCTGTTTTTT. Encoded protein: CASSFSGSSAGELFF.

Many counts were recorded for this clonotype. The genes are TRBV5-5 and TRBJ1-1, with D unresolved. Germline loops: CDR1 SGHKS, CDR2 YYEKEE (reference sequence). This CDR3 has 17 residues. With 0 bases removed from V and 3 bases from J, the gap between germline ends came to 18 bases. For the CDR3, the DNA is TGTGCCAGCAGCTTGGACCGGACCCCAGTGAGAGACACTGAAGCTTTCTTT. Amino acid sequence: CASSLDRTPVRDTEAFF.

This clonotype has a count of ten or more. The rearrangement links TRBV6-2 or TRBV6-3 to TRBJ2-7; the match to TRBD2 covers 14 bases. The CDR3 totals 17 residues. V lost 5 bases, J lost 0 bases, and 6 bases stayed unmatched. Germline V gene sequence: CDR1 MNHEY, CDR2 SVGEGT. The CDR3 DNA is TGTGCCAGCAGTGACGGACTAGCGGGAGGCTTCTCCTACGAGCAGTACTTC. It codes for CASSDGLAGGFSYEQYF.

V gene TRBV6-4 combines with J gene TRBJ2-1, with TRBD1 identical over 7 bases. Per germline, CDR1 MRHNA and CDR2 SNTAGT. The ends lost 3 bases at V and 9 bases at J; junction bases unmatched: 11. The CDR3 extends over 15 amino acids. This CDR3 reads CASSEMGQPASEQFF. The CDR3 coding sequence is TGTGCCAGCAGTGAAATGGGACAGCCCGCTAGTGAGCAGTTCTTC.

In this sample, this clonotype turned up many times. The chain links TRBV4-2 to TRBJ1-1; the match to TRBD1 covers 7 bases. The ends lost 0 bases at V and 1 base at J; junction bases unmatched: 2. The length of the CDR3 is 15 residues. Germline V gene sequence: CDR1 LGHNA, CDR2 YNFKEQ. The CDR3 DNA is TGTGCCAGCAGCCAAGAAGGGGGCGCGAACACTGAAGCTTTCTTT. Protein product: CASSQEGGANTEAFF.

The table lists this clonotype with many counts. The V call is TRBV5-4, the J call TRBJ2-5; 11 bases are a match to TRBD2. Trimming took 4 bases from V and 1 from J; bases not matched to a gene: 3. This CDR3 contains 15 residues. The germline V gene has CDR1 SGHNT and CDR2 YYREEE (reference sequence). CDR3 sequence: CASSVGLAAQETQYF. DNA for the CDR3: TGTGCCAGCAGCGTGGGACTAGCGGCCCAAGAGACCCAGTACTTC.

This clonotype was recorded at least ten times. CDR3: CASSSTGFTEAFF. CDR3 DNA sequence: TGTGCCAGCAGTTCGACAGGGTTCACTGAAGCTTTCTTT. V is TRBV12-3 or TRBV12-4 and J is TRBJ1-1; 7 nucleotides match TRBD1. CDR3 length: 13 amino acids. Germline trimming cut 4 bases from V and 4 bases from J; bases unmatched to any gene: 3.

At least ten counts were recorded for this clonotype. The genes are TRBV29-1 and TRBJ2-1; TRBD2 agrees at 7 bases. With V trimmed by 6 bases and J by 7 bases, 9 bases remained unmatched. The CDR3 is 13 residues long. The germline V gene has CDR1 SQVTM and CDR2 ANQGSEA. CDR3 residues: CSVGLGGRNEQFF. In DNA form, the CDR3 reads TGCAGCGTCGGCCTGGGCGGGAGAAATGAGCAGTTCTTC.

This clonotype was detected ten times or more. The V gene is TRBV20-1, the J gene TRBJ2-3; weak D call: TRBD2 (6 bases). V was trimmed by 3 bases and J by 2 bases, leaving 15 bases between them. The CDR3 extends over 15 amino acids. Germline V gene lookup returns CDR1 DFQATT and CDR2 SNEGSKA (reference sequence). CDR3 bases: TGCAGTGCTAGTAAAAGCGGGCCGACCACAGATACGCAGTATTTT. Protein: CSASKSGPTTDTQYF.

In its sample, this clonotype was seen many times. This chain joins TRBV7-2 and TRBJ1-2, with a possible D match to TRBD1 (6 bases). CDR3 length: 15 amino acids. V lost 5 bases and J 5 bases, leaving 18 bases between the germline ends. CDR1 SGHTA and CDR2 FQGNSA come from the germline V gene. The chain's CDR3 is CASSITGGSVYGYTF. The CDR3 nucleotides are TGTGCCAGCAGCATAACCGGGGGCTCGGTGTATGGCTACACCTTC.

This clonotype was found a few times. V usage is TRBV18 and J usage is TRBJ2-7, with 10 bases matching TRBD1. Germline V CDR1 and CDR2: KGHSH, LQKENI. The CDR3 has 15 amino acids. V was pared by 2 bases and J by 7 bases, with 8 bases of the junction left unmatched. The CDR3 is CASSPWGQGTKEQYF. CDR3 coding DNA: TGTGCCAGCTCACCATGGGGACAGGGGACGAAAGAGCAGTACTTC.

This clonotype was seen at least ten times. This chain connects TRBV20-1 to TRBJ2-3, with a weak D call TRBD2 (6 bases). This CDR3 has 15 residues. The germline gives CDR1 DFQATT, CDR2 SNEGSKA (reference sequence). The ends were cut back, 4 bases at V and 5 bases at J, with 19 bases in the middle. The CDR3 region is CSAKGLPGRGDTQYF. For the CDR3, the DNA is TGCAGTGCTAAAGGACTACCTGGGCGGGGAGATACGCAGTATTTT.

This clonotype was seen ten or more times. The gene calls are TRBV7-2 and TRBJ2-1; 9 nucleotides align to TRBD2. J gave up 6 bases and V 4 bases, and 4 bases lay outside the gene matches. This CDR3 region has 14 residues. Germline V gene sequence: CDR1 SGHTA, CDR2 FQGNSA. The chain's CDR3 is CASSSSTSGNEQFF. CDR3 nucleotide sequence: TGTGCCAGCAGCTCCTCGACTAGCGGCAATGAGCAGTTCTTC.

This clonotype came up many times. This chain joins TRBV7-3 and TRBJ2-7, with D hard to call. The CDR3 length is 16 residues. V was pared by 5 bases and J by 4 bases, with 21 bases between. Germline CDR1 SGHTA, CDR2 FQGTGA. The CDR3 sequence: CASSPNVPDTRYEQYV. The CDR3 DNA follows: TGTGCCAGCAGCCCTAACGTACCCGATACAAGGTACGAGCAGTACGTC.

This clonotype was counted only a few times. This chain's CDR3 is CSARDSHRGSSLNSPLHF. The CDR3 DNA reads as TGCAGTGCTAGAGATTCCCATCGAGGTTCTAGTCTGAATTCACCCCTCCACTTT. V gene TRBV20-1 combines with J gene TRBJ1-6; D not certain. This CDR3 has 18 residues. Trimming shortened V by 0 bases and J by 7 bases, and 22 bases separated the two germline ends. CDR1 and CDR2 from the germline V gene are DFQATT and SNEGSKA (reference sequence).

CDR3 residues: CASSSRDGQSGNTIYF. Written as DNA, the CDR3 is TGTGCCAGCAGTTCCCGGGACGGGCAATCTGGAAACACCATATATTTT. J is TRBJ1-3 and V is TRBV28, with D possibly matching TRBD1 (5 bases). Germline V CDR1 and CDR2: MDHEN, SYDVKM. V was pared by 4 bases and J by 1 base, with 14 bases between. The CDR3 runs 16 residues.

At least ten counts were recorded for this clonotype. J is TRBJ2-7 and V is TRBV7-9, with unresolved D. The V end was cut by 1 base, the J end by 4 bases, with 5 bases between. The length of the CDR3 is 12 residues. Germline V lookup: CDR1 SEHNR, CDR2 FQNEAQ (reference sequence). The CDR3 DNA sequence: TGTGCCAGCAGCTTAGGGTCTTACGAGCAGTACTTC. As protein: CASSLGSYEQYF.

This clonotype was seen repeatedly, ten times or more. The chain has TRBV27 and TRBJ1-2; 9 bases line up with TRBD1. This CDR3 has 18 amino acids. J gave up 5 bases and V 7 bases, and 20 bases lay outside the gene matches. From germline, CDR1 is MNHEY and CDR2 SMNVEV (reference sequence). CDR3 sequence: CASMGLPGAGQGPYGYTF. The CDR3 region has the DNA TGTGCCAGCATGGGATTGCCGGGGGCCGGACAGGGGCCTTATGGCTACACCTTC.

This clonotype was seen at least ten times. This chain links TRBV29-1 with TRBJ2-1, with 14 bases that match TRBD2. The CDR3 totals 14 residues. Trimming removed 8 bases from V and 8 bases from J; junction bases left unmatched: 8. Germline CDR1 SQVTM, CDR2 ANQGSEA. CDR3 protein: CSLRLAGGPDEQFF. In DNA form, the CDR3 reads TGCAGCTTAAGACTAGCGGGAGGGCCCGATGAGCAGTTCTTC.

This clonotype was picked up many times. The CDR3 coding sequence is TGTGCCAGCAGCACCAATAGACAGTCCTACGAGCAGTACTTC. Translating it yields CASSTNRQSYEQYF. The chain uses TRBV11-2 and TRBJ2-7, with a possible D match to TRBD1 (5 bases). Germline assignment: CDR1 SGHAT and CDR2 FQNNGV. The CDR3 has 14 amino acids. The V and J ends lost 5 bases and 1 base respectively, with 12 bases between them.

This clonotype came up many times. J is TRBJ2-1 and V is TRBV29-1; TRBD1 agrees at 7 bases. The V gene's germline CDR1 is SQVTM and CDR2 ANQGSEA. J gave up 7 bases and V 6 bases, and 6 bases lay outside the gene matches. The CDR3 sequence is 12 residues long. CDR3 bases: TGCAGCGTCGCCGACAGGGATAATGAGCAGTTCTTC. Translated, it gives CSVADRDNEQFF.